This TCR beta chain comes out of a study of regulatory T cells in long-lasting Graves disease. Remarks on this clonotype: Its antigen is as yet unknown.

V shed 10 bases, J shed 2 bases, and the junction held 10 bases outside the gene matches. This CDR3 contains 17 residues. Per the germline V gene, CDR1 is SGHTA and CDR2 is FQGNSA. Study observations and caveats: Whereas 950 to 1,000 public clonotypes were shared by new patients, persistent patients shared more, at 2,500 to 3,000. Since the sample size was small, accuracy may have been reduced.

The time point: persistent/refractory GD, antithyroid drugs over 5 years with positive TRAb. Construction of the TCR library relied on RNA isolated from PBMCs. Patients came through an endocrinology department, and that department was in Xi'an, China. Both iRepertoire HTBI primers and Arm-PCR of CDR3 regions were used to build the TCR beta libraries. TCRdb itself ran the multiplex PCR reads through MiXCR, one entry per CDR3 protein. The profile shows under 350,000 distinct CDR3 sequences, 20% to 25% of them singletons. The receptor comes from a female donor with Graves disease. The sample here was peripheral blood mononuclear cells (PBMCs), taken when the disease was refractory, from a patient treated with antithyroid drugs. J is TRBJ2-2 and V is TRBV7-2, with 13 positions matching TRBD2. CDR3 loop: CANRGGTSGDNTGELFF. The CDR3 nucleotides are TGTGCCAACAGGGGCGGGACTAGCGGGGACAACACCGGGGAGCTGTTTTTT.